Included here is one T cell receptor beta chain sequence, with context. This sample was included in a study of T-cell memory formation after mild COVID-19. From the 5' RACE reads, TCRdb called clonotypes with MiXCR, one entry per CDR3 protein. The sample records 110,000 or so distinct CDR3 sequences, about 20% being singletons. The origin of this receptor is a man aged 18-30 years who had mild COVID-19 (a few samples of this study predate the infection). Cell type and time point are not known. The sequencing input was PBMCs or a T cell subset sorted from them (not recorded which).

CDR3 sequence (DNA): TGTGCCAGCAGCCCGCCCCCGCTGCATTTAGACTACGAGCAGTACTTC. It encodes CASSPPPLHLDYEQYF. V is TRBV7-9 and J is TRBJ2-7; D remains unclear. The germline CDR1 and CDR2 sequences are SEHNR and FQNEAQ (reference sequence). The CDR3 extends over 16 amino acids. Deletions cut 5 bases from V and 3 bases from J, with 20 bases between.